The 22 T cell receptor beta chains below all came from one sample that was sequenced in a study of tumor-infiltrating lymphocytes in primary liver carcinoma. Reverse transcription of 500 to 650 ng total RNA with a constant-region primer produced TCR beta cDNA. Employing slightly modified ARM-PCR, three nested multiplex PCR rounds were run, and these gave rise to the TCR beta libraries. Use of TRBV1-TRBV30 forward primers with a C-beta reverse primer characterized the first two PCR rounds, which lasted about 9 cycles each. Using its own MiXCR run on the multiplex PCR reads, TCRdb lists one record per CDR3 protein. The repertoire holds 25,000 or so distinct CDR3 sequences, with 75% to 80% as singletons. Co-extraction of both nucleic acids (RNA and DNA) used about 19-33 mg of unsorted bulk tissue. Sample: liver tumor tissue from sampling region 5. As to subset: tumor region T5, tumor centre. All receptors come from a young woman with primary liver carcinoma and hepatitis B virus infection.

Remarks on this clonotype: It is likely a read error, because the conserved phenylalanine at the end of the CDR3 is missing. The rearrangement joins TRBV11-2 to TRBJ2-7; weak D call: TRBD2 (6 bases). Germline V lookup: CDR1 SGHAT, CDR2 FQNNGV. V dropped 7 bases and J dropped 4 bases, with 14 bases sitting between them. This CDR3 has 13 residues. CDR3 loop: CASIPPGRYEQYI. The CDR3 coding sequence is TGTGCCAGCATTCCTCCGGGGAGGTACGAGCAGTACATC.

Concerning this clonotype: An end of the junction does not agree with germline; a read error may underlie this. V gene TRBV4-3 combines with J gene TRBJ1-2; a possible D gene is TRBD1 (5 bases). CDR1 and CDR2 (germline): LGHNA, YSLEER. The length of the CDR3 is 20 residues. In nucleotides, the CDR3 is TGCGCTAGCAGCCAAGGCGAAGGAAGGGGCACGGTCGCTACTAACTATGGCTACACCTTC. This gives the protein CASSQGEGRGTVATNYGYTF.

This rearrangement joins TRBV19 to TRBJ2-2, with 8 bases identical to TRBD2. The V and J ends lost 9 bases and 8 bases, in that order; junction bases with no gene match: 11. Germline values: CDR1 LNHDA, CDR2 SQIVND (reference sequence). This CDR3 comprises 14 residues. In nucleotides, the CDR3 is TGTGCCAGCAGCAGCGGGAGTCTCACAGGGGAGCTGTTTTTT. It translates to CASSSGSLTGELFF.

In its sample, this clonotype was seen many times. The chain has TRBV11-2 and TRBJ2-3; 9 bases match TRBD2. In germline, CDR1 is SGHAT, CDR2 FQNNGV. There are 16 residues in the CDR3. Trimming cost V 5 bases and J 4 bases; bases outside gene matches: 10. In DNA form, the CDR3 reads TGTGCCAGCAGCCAAGTGGCGGGAGGGCCTTCAGATACGCAGTATTTT. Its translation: CASSQVAGGPSDTQYF.

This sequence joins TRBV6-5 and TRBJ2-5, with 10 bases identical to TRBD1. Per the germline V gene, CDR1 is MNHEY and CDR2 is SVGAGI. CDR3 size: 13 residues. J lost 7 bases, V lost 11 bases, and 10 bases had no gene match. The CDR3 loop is CACGTDRGLTQYF. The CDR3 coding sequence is TGTGCCTGCGGTACAGACAGGGGGCTGACCCAGTACTTC.

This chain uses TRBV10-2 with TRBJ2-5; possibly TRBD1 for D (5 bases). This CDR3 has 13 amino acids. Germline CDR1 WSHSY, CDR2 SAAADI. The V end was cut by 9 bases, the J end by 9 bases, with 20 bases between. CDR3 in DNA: TGCGCCAGTGGCCTGACGGAACAAGGGGCCCAGTACTTC. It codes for CASGLTEQGAQYF.

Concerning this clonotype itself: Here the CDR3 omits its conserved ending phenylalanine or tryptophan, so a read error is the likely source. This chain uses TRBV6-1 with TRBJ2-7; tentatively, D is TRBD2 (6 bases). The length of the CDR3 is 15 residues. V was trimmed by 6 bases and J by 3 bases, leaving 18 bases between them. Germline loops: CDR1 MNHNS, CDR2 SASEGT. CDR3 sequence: CASSLGRRGSYEQYY. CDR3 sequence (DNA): TGTGCCAGCAGCCTCGGCCGTCGGGGGAGCTACGAGCAGTACTAC.

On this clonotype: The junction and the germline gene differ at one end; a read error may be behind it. CDR3 amino acids: CATSLVTSAPYEQYF. Written as DNA, the CDR3 is TGTGCCACTAGTTTAGTCACTAGCGCTCCATACGAACAGTACTTC. The chain combines TRBV28 with TRBJ2-7; 7 bases agree with TRBD2. The CDR3 runs to 15 residues. Germline V CDR1 and CDR2: MDHEN, SYDVKM.

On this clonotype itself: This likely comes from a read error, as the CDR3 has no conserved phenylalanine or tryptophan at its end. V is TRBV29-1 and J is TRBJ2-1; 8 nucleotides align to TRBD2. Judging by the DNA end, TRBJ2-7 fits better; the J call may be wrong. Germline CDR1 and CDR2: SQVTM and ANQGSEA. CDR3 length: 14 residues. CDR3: CSVAGLAGYNEQYL. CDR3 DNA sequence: TGCAGCGTCGCCGGGCTAGCGGGCTACAATGAGCAGTACTTA.

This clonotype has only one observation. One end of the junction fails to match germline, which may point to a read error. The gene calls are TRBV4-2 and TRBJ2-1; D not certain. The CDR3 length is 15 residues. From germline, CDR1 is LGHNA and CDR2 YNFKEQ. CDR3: CDSSQETQWANGQFF. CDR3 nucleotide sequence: TGTGACAGCAGCCAAGAGACCCAGTGGGCCAATGGGCAGTTCTTC.

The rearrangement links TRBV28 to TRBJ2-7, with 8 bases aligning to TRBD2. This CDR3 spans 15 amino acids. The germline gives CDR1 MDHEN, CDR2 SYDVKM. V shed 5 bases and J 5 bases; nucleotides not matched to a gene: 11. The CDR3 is CASSALGGADHEQYF. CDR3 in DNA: TGTGCCAGCAGTGCCCTCGGGGGGGCCGACCACGAGCAGTACTTC.

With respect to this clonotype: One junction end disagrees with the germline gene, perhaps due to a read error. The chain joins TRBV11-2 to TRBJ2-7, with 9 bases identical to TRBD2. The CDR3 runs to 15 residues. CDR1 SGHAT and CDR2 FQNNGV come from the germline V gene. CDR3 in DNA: TGTGCCTGCAGTTCGAGCGGGAGGCTACCCTACGAGCAGTACTTC. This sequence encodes CACSSSGRLPYEQYF.

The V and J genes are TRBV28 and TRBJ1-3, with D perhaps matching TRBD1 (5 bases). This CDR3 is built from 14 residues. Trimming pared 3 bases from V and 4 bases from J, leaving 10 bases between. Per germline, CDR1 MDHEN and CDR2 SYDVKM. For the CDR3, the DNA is TGTGCCAGCAGTTTGAGGGGTCCCGGAAACACCATATATTTT. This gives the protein CASSLRGPGNTIYF.

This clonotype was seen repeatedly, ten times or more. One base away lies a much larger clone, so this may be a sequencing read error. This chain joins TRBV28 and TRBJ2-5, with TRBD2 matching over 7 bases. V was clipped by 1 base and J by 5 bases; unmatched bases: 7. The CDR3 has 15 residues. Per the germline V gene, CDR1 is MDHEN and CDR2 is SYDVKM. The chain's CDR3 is CASSLSGGVGETQYF. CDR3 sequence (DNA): TGTGCCAGCAGTTTATCGGGAGGAGTGGGGGAGACCCAGTACTTC. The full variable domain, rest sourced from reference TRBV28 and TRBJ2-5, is DVKVTQSSRYLVKRTGEKVFLECVQDMDHENMFWYRQDPGLGLRLIYFSYDVKMKEKGDIPEGYSVSREKKERFSLILESASTNQTSMYLCASSLSGGVGETQYFGPGTRLLVL.

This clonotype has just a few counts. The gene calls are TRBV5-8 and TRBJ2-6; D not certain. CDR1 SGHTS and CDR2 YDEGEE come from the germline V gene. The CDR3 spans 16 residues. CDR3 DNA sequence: TGTACCAACACCATGACGGGCTTCTCTGGGGCCAACGTCCTGACTTTC. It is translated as CTNTMTGFSGANVLTF.

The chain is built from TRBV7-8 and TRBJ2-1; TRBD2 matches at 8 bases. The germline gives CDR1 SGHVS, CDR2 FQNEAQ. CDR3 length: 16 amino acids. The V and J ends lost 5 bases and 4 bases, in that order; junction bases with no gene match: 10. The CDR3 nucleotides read TGTGCCAGCAGCCACCCTCGGGGCGGGGGGTACAATGAGCAGTTCTTC. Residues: CASSHPRGGGYNEQFF.

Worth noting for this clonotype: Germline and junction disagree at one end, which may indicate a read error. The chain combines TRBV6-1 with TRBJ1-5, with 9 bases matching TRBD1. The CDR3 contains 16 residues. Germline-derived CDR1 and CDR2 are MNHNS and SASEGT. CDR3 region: CDSSGQGSVPSQPKHF. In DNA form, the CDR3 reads TGTGACAGCAGTGGACAGGGGAGCGTCCCCAGTCAGCCCAAGCATTTT.

CDR3 protein: CASVLPSGYEQYV. The CDR3, as DNA: TGTGCCAGCGTCCTGCCTAGCGGATACGAGCAATACGTC. The chain links TRBV11-2 to TRBJ2-7; 7 nucleotides agree with TRBD2. CDR3 length equals 13 residues. CDR1 and CDR2 from the germline V gene are SGHAT and FQNNGV.

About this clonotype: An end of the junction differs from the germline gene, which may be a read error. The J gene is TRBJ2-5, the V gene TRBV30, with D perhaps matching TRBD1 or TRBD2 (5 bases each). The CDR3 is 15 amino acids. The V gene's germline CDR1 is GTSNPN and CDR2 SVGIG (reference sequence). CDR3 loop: CAWMVLGAALGTQYF. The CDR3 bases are TGTGCCTGGATGGTCTTGGGCGCTGCCCTAGGGACCCAATACTTC.

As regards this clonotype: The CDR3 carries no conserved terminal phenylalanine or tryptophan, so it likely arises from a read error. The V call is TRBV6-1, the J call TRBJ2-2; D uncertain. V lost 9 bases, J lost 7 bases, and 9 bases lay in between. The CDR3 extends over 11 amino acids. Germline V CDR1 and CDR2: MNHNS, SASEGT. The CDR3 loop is CASGAVGELFL. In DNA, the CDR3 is TGTGCCAGTGGTGCCGTCGGGGAGCTGTTTTTA.

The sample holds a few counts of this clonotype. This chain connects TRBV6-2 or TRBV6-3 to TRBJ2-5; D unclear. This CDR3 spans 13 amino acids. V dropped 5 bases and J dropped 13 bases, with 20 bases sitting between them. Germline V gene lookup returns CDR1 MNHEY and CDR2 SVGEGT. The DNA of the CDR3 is TGTGCCAGCAGTCGTCGGAACTTAGAGACTCGGTACTTC. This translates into CASSRRNLETRYF.

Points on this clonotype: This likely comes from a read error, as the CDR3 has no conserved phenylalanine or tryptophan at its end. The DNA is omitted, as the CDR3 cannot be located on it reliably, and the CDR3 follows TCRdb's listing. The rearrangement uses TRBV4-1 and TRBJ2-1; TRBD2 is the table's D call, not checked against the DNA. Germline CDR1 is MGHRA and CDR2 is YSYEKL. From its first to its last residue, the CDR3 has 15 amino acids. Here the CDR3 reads CASSQDGPARDEQLL.